This T cell receptor (beta chain) was recorded in a study of beta chain features in type 1 diabetes. Looked up from germline, CDR1 is SGHDN and CDR2 is FVKESK. V lost 4 bases to trimming and J lost 3 bases, with 16 bases between them. The CDR3 spans 15 residues. Expressed TCRB transcripts were sequenced, since all the RNA that had been isolated was reverse transcribed. Sequenced by immunoSEQ multiplex PCR; TCRdb stores in-frame clones only, minus some. This sample yields around 500,000 clones, of which roughly 11% are seen a single time; 0.035% to 0.05% belongs to the top ten. Concerning this clone: What it binds is not known.

Study-wide results and caveats: cDNA-based reads could over-represent cells with high TCR expression.

This chain joins TRBV14 and TRBJ2-7; possibly TRBD1 for D (5 bases). Material for sequencing was naive CD4+ T cells from blood. The receptor's source is a woman between 18 and 29 years old in good health. CDR3 amino acids: CASSPMSGLIYEQYV. The CDR3 DNA reads TGTGCCAGCAGCCCGATGTCAGGGTTAATCTACGAGCAGTACGTC.